These 32 T cell receptor beta chains originate from one sample sequenced in a study of a mutant IDH1 vaccine in newly diagnosed glioma. Method: immunoSEQ multiplex PCR; TCRdb's copy keeps in-frame clones and lacks some. In the table there are 35,000 to 40,000 clones, roughly 84% of which are singletons. These receptors have no identified antigens. Stated time point: week 11, during vaccination. With topical imiquimod, each dose of the vaccine consisted of 300 ug of mutant IDH1 20-mer peptide. The sequences come from PBMCs, collected from a glioma patient whose treatment included an IDH1 peptide vaccine. The receptors shown here come from a man aged 35-49 years with glioma.

V and J are TRBV5-1 and TRBJ2-1, with TRBD2 identical over 14 bases. Trimming took 8 bases from V and 4 from J; bases not matched to a gene: 2. This CDR3 contains 14 residues. Germline V gives CDR1 SGHRS, CDR2 YFSETQ. CDR3 amino acids: CASGTSGSYNEQFF. The CDR3 bases are TGCGCCAGTGGGACTAGCGGGAGTTACAATGAGCAGTTCTTC.

In this sample, this clone turned up once. The chain links TRBV14 to TRBJ2-7; TRBD2 matches at 7 bases. Trimming cost V 4 bases and J 1 base; bases outside gene matches: 10. The V gene's germline CDR1 is SGHDN and CDR2 FVKESK. The length of the CDR3 is 16 residues. CDR3 residues: CASSPRWASGSYEQYF. The CDR3 coding sequence is TGTGCCAGCAGCCCCAGGTGGGCTAGCGGATCCTACGAGCAGTACTTC.

The chain links TRBV6-1 to TRBJ2-2; D gene ambiguous. CDR1 is MNHNS and CDR2 is SASEGT in the germline V gene. The CDR3 extends over 15 amino acids. The V gene lost 4 bases and the J gene lost 1 base, with 10 bases spanning the gap. The CDR3, as DNA: TGTGCCAGCAGTGGACAAAGAGGGAACACCGGGGAGCTGTTTTTT. This translates into CASSGQRGNTGELFF.

This clone occurred once. The chain employs TRBV5-1 and TRBJ2-7; 12 nucleotides align to TRBD2. J gave up 4 bases and V 4 bases, and 3 bases lay outside the gene matches. Germline values: CDR1 SGHRS, CDR2 YFSETQ. The CDR3 spans 14 residues. The CDR3 DNA reads as TGCGCCAGCAGCCCCGGACTAGCGGGGTACGAGCAGTACTTC. Translated: CASSPGLAGYEQYF.

The chain recombines TRBV5-1 with TRBJ2-3; 11 positions match TRBD2. The germline V gene has CDR1 SGHRS and CDR2 YFSETQ. The length of the CDR3 is 16 residues. V dropped 4 bases and J dropped 1; count of bases not matched to a gene: 5. This CDR3 is CASSGGTSGRTDTQYF. The CDR3 DNA reads TGCGCCAGCAGCGGCGGGACTAGCGGACGCACAGATACGCAGTATTTT. The variable domain in full, with the rest retrieved from reference TRBV5-1 and TRBJ2-3, is KAGVTQTPRYLIKTRGQQVTLSCSPISGHRSVSWYQQTPGQGLQFLFEYFSETQRNKGNFPGRFSGRQFSNSRSEMNVSTLELGDSALYLCASSGGTSGRTDTQYFGPGTRLTVL.

The chain carries TRBV9 and TRBJ1-4; the D gene is possibly TRBD1 (5 bases). Trimming pared 4 bases from V and 5 bases from J, leaving 12 bases between. The germline V gene encodes CDR1 SGDLS and CDR2 YYNGEE. This CDR3 is 14 amino acids long. The CDR3 loop reads CASSPPGGNEKLFF. As DNA, the CDR3 is TGTGCCAGCAGCCCGCCCGGGGGAAATGAAAAACTGTTTTTT.

A note on this clone: Relative to the germline gene, one junction end is altered; a read error may explain this. The chain employs TRBV7-7 and TRBJ2-7, with 8 bases lining up with TRBD2. CDR3 size: 13 residues. CDR1 is SSHAT, CDR2 FNYEAQ, per germline (reference sequence). The CDR3 DNA reads as TGTGCTAGCAGCTTAGCGGGGTCGATCGAGCAGTACTTC. This translates into CASSLAGSIEQYF.

This clone was seen only a few times. V and J are TRBV5-1 and TRBJ1-4; 7 bases line up with TRBD1. CDR1 and CDR2 (germline): SGHRS, YFSETQ. J gave up 3 bases and V 3 bases, and 2 bases lay outside the gene matches. The CDR3 has 14 residues. The CDR3 sequence: CASSYTGANEKLFF. The DNA for the CDR3 is TGCGCCAGCAGCTACACAGGGGCTAATGAAAAACTGTTTTTT.

The chain recombines TRBV4-3 with TRBJ2-2, with D perhaps TRBD1 or TRBD2 (5 bases each). V gave up 4 bases and J gave up 0 bases, with 9 bases separating them. Per the germline V gene, CDR1 is LGHNA and CDR2 is YSLEER. The CDR3 extends over 15 amino acids. CDR3 nucleotides: TGCGCCAGCAGCCGGGGGTATCCGAACACCGGGGAGCTGTTTTTT. This codes for CASSRGYPNTGELFF.

The rearrangement uses TRBV28 and TRBJ1-1, with no clear D. V lost 6 bases and J 3 bases, leaving 11 bases between the germline ends. The V gene's germline CDR1 is MDHEN and CDR2 SYDVKM. The CDR3 runs to 13 residues. CDR3 residues: CASSQAWDTEAFF. The CDR3 DNA reads as TGTGCCAGCAGCCAAGCCTGGGACACTGAAGCTTTCTTT.

The chain carries TRBV19 and TRBJ1-5; tentative D call: TRBD1 (5 bases). Germline assignment: CDR1 LNHDA and CDR2 SQIVND (reference sequence). V lost 1 base and J lost 5, with 18 bases in between. CDR3 length: 17 amino acids. CDR3 sequence (DNA): TGTGCCAGTAGTATAGCTCGAGCAGGTAAGGGGCATCAGCCCCAGCATTTT. It yields the protein CASSIARAGKGHQPQHF.

V gene TRBV7-9 combines with J gene TRBJ2-7, with 9 bases that match TRBD1. V lost 5 bases and J lost 6; bases outside the gene matches: 17. The CDR3 contains 17 residues. Germline V gene data show CDR1 as SEHNR and CDR2 as FQNEAQ (reference sequence). Here the CDR3 DNA reads TGTGCCAGCAGCGATAAACCTCCGGGACAGGGTATAGGCGAGCAGTACTTC. Translation: CASSDKPPGQGIGEQYF.

This clone was counted between two and nine times. V is TRBV19 and J is TRBJ1-5, with D uncertain. There are 12 residues in the CDR3. Germline V gene sequence: CDR1 LNHDA, CDR2 SQIVND (reference sequence). Trimming left V 7 bases short and J 4 bases short, with 8 bases between. The CDR3 here is CASMWGNQPQHF. CDR3 in DNA: TGTGCCAGTATGTGGGGAAATCAGCCCCAGCATTTT.

The CDR3 here is CASSLNYQETQYF. The CDR3 DNA reads TGCGCCAGCAGCTTGAACTACCAAGAGACCCAGTACTTC. V and J are TRBV5-1 and TRBJ2-5; D remains ambiguous. The length of the CDR3 is 13 residues. Trimming took 1 base from V and 0 from J, leaving 4 bases between them. Germline V CDR1 and CDR2: SGHRS, YFSETQ.

The chain joins TRBV19 to TRBJ1-5, with D tentatively TRBD1 (5 bases). The V gene lost 6 bases and the J gene lost 0 bases, with 9 bases spanning the gap. Germline CDR1 and CDR2: LNHDA and SQIVND (reference sequence). The CDR3 has 14 amino acids. The CDR3 region has the DNA TGTGCCAGTAGGAAGGACAATAGCAATCAGCCCCAGCATTTT. It translates to CASRKDNSNQPQHF. Supplemented by reference TRBV19 and TRBJ1-5, the full variable domain reads DGGITQSPKYLFRKEGQNVTLSCEQNLNHDAMYWYRQDPGQGLRLIYYSQIVNDFQKGDIAEGYSVSREKKESFPLTVTSAQKNPTAFYLCASRKDNSNQPQHFGDGTRLSIL.

V usage is TRBV19 and J usage is TRBJ2-2; 7 bases map to TRBD1. Per germline, CDR1 LNHDA and CDR2 SQIVND (reference sequence). Trimming removed 6 bases from V and 7 bases from J; junction bases left unmatched: 5. The CDR3 totals 13 residues. CDR3 nucleotides: TGTGCCAGTAGAGAAACAGGGGTCGGGGAGCTGTTTTTT. This translates into CASRETGVGELFF.

The chain couples TRBV18 to TRBJ2-1; 8 bases are shared with TRBD2. This CDR3 has 16 residues. Germline V gene data show CDR1 as KGHSH and CDR2 as LQKENI. V lost 0 bases and J lost 7; bases outside the gene matches: 8. Here the CDR3 reads CASSPPLAGRGNEQFF. The CDR3 DNA sequence: TGTGCCAGCTCACCACCTCTAGCGGGCCGGGGGAATGAGCAGTTCTTC.

The V gene is TRBV5-1, the J gene TRBJ2-2; D is unclear. Trimming took 7 bases from V and 2 from J, leaving 12 bases between them. CDR3 length: 14 amino acids. Germline lookup yields CDR1 SGHRS and CDR2 YFSETQ. Here the CDR3 reads CASLGLANTGELFF. The CDR3 bases are TGCGCCAGCCTCGGTTTGGCCAACACCGGGGAGCTGTTTTTT.

The V gene is TRBV5-4, the J gene TRBJ2-5, with D tentatively TRBD1 or TRBD2 (5 bases each). The germline V gene has CDR1 SGHNT and CDR2 YYREEE (reference sequence). Trimming took 7 bases from V and 4 from J, leaving 20 bases between them. The CDR3 has 15 amino acids. CDR3 loop: CASARGAAGRETQYF. Written as DNA, the CDR3 is TGTGCCAGCGCTCGGGGCGCGGCGGGCCGAGAGACCCAGTACTTC.

The rearrangement uses TRBV11-1 and TRBJ1-4, with D possibly being TRBD1 (6 bases). The CDR3 consists of 14 residues. CDR1 SGHAT and CDR2 FQDESV come from the germline V gene (reference sequence). V shed 5 bases and J shed 8 bases, with 15 bases lying between them. The DNA of the CDR3 is TGTGCCAGCAGCCCAACGGGACACGGCGAAAAACTGTTTTTT. It codes for CASSPTGHGEKLFF.

The gene calls are TRBV6-5 and TRBJ1-1, with a possible D match to TRBD1 (5 bases). CDR1 is MNHEY and CDR2 is SVGAGI in the germline V gene. The CDR3 has 15 residues. Trimming took off 0 bases at V and 1 base at J, with 9 bases between the two ends. The CDR3 here is CASSYSLGPNTEAFF. In DNA form, the CDR3 reads TGTGCCAGCAGTTACTCGCTGGGGCCGAACACTGAAGCTTTCTTT.

The chain joins TRBV4-1 to TRBJ1-2; D is perhaps TRBD1 (5 bases). V was pared by 0 bases and J by 3 bases, with 14 bases between. Germline V gives CDR1 MGHRA, CDR2 YSYEKL. The CDR3 sequence is 16 residues long. The CDR3 bases are TGCGCCAGCAGCCAAGATTGGGCAGGGAGCGACTATGGCTACACCTTC. It specifies CASSQDWAGSDYGYTF.

V usage is TRBV5-1 and J usage is TRBJ2-3; TRBD2 matches 11 bases. V gave up 4 bases and J gave up 3 bases; unmatched junction bases: 4. The CDR3 length is 15 residues. The germline gives CDR1 SGHRS, CDR2 YFSETQ. The CDR3 nucleotides read TGCGCCAGCAGCGAGGGACTAGCGGAAACAGATACGCAGTATTTT. Protein product: CASSEGLAETDTQYF. The full variable domain, rest sourced from reference TRBV5-1 and TRBJ2-3, is KAGVTQTPRYLIKTRGQQVTLSCSPISGHRSVSWYQQTPGQGLQFLFEYFSETQRNKGNFPGRFSGRQFSNSRSEMNVSTLELGDSALYLCASSEGLAETDTQYFGPGTRLTVL.

This chain uses TRBV2 with TRBJ2-7; no clear D. The CDR3 runs to 12 residues. Trimming shortened V by 6 bases and J by 3 bases, and 9 bases separated the two germline ends. The germline V gene encodes CDR1 SNHLY and CDR2 FYNNEI. CDR3 protein: CASRKNSYEQYF. The CDR3 region has the DNA TGTGCCAGCAGGAAGAACAGCTACGAGCAGTACTTC. The full variable domain, with the rest looked up from reference TRBV2 and TRBJ2-7, is EPEVTQTPSHQVTQMGQEVILRCVPISNHLYFYWYRQILGQKVEFLVSFYNNEISEKSEIFDDQFSVERPDGSNFTLKIRSTKLEDSAMYFCASRKNSYEQYFGPGTRLTVT.

The chain couples TRBV4-1 to TRBJ2-1; TRBD1 agrees at 9 bases. This CDR3 contains 16 residues. Germline values: CDR1 MGHRA, CDR2 YSYEKL. V lost 3 bases, J lost 6 bases, and 9 bases stayed unmatched. CDR3 amino acids: CASSHVGQGMGNEQFF. DNA for the CDR3: TGCGCCAGCAGCCATGTTGGACAGGGGATGGGCAATGAGCAGTTCTTC.

The V call is TRBV5-6, the J call TRBJ1-1; D is ambiguous. The germline V gene has CDR1 SGHDT and CDR2 YYEEEE. The V end lost 2 bases, the J end lost 3 bases, and 8 bases lay between the germline ends. The length of the CDR3 is 13 residues. CDR3 coding DNA: TGTGCCAGCAGCTTAACCGGTTACACTGAAGCTTTCTTT. It codes for CASSLTGYTEAFF. Filled out from reference TRBV5-6 and TRBJ1-1, the complete variable domain reads DAGVTQSPTHLIKTRGQQVTLRCSPKSGHDTVSWYQQALGQGPQFIFQYYEEEERQRGNFPDRFSGHQFPNYSSELNVNALLLGDSALYLCASSLTGYTEAFFGQGTRLTVV.

On this clone: This CDR3 is missing its conserved last phenylalanine or tryptophan, likely due to a read error. It is unclear where the CDR3 begins or ends on the DNA, so no DNA is shown, and the CDR3 is as TCRdb lists it. The chain employs TRBV20-1 and TRBJ1-2; the table names TRBD1, a call not compared with the DNA. The CDR3 numbers 11 amino acids, ends counted. Germline-derived CDR1 and CDR2 are DFQATT and SNEGSKA (reference sequence). CDR3 amino acids: CSAPRNRGRRR.

The chain has TRBV11-3 and TRBJ1-3; D uncertain. The CDR3 loop spans 14 amino acids. Trimming pared 2 bases from V and 6 bases from J, leaving 11 bases between. The germline V gene encodes CDR1 SGHNT and CDR2 YENEEA. The CDR3 protein is CASSLSGAANTIYF. The DNA of the CDR3 is TGTGCCAGCAGCTTATCGGGAGCAGCAAACACCATATATTTT.

The V call is TRBV12-5, the J call TRBJ2-2; D is uncertain. Germline V gives CDR1 LGHNT, CDR2 FRNRAP. Trimming shortened V by 1 base and J by 6 bases, and 3 bases separated the two germline ends. The CDR3 length is 12 residues. The CDR3, as DNA: TGTGCTAGTGGTTTGGCCCCCGGGGAGCTGTTTTTT. Translation: CASGLAPGELFF.

The chain employs TRBV27 and TRBJ1-2; maybe TRBD1 (6 bases). Germline CDR1 is MNHEY and CDR2 is SMNVEV (reference sequence). The V and J ends lost 2 bases and 8 bases respectively, with 15 bases between them. The CDR3 totals 14 residues. The CDR3 DNA follows: TGTGCCAGCAGTTTAAATATTGGGGGCCGCGGCTACACCTTC. This codes for CASSLNIGGRGYTF.

The rearrangement uses TRBV19 and TRBJ2-7; D is perhaps TRBD1 or TRBD2 (5 bases each). CDR3 length equals 13 residues. Germline V gene data show CDR1 as LNHDA and CDR2 as SQIVND (reference sequence). Trimming stripped 5 bases from V and 7 bases from J, with 15 bases between. The CDR3 sequence: CASSPGGVGEQYF. The CDR3 nucleotides are TGTGCCAGTAGTCCTGGGGGAGTAGGGGAGCAGTACTTC.

The V call is TRBV4-1, the J call TRBJ2-7, with D possibly called TRBD1 or TRBD2 (5 bases each). V lost 1 base and J 3 bases, leaving 7 bases between the germline ends. CDR1 MGHRA and CDR2 YSYEKL come from the germline V gene. This CDR3 is 13 amino acids long. This chain's CDR3 is CASSQGDGYEQYF. In DNA, the CDR3 is TGCGCCAGCAGCCAAGGGGACGGCTACGAGCAGTACTTC.